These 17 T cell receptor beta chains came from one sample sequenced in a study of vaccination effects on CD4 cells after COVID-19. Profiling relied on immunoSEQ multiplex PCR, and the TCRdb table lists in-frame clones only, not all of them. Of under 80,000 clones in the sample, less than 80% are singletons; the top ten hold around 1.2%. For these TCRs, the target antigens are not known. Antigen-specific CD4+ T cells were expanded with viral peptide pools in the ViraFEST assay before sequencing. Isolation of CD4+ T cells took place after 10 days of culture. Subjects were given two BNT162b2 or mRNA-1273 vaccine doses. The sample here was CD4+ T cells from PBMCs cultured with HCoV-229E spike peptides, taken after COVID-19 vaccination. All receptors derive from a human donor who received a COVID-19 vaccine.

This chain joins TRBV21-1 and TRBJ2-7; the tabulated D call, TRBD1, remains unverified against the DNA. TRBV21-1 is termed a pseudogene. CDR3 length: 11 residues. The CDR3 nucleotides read TGTGCCAGCGGGGATTCAGGGCAGCAGTACGTC. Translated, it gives CASGDSGQQYV.

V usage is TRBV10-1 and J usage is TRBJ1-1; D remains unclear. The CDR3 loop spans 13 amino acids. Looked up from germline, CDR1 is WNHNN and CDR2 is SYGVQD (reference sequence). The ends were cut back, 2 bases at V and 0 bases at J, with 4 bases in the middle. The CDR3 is CASSEAVNTEAFF. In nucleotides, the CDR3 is TGCGCCAGCAGTGAGGCGGTGAACACTGAAGCTTTCTTT.

This CDR3 is CASGGTNLEQYV. The CDR3 DNA follows: TGTGCCAGCGGGGGGACAAATCTCGAGCAGTACGTC. The chain carries TRBV6-5 and TRBJ2-7; D could derive from TRBD1 or TRBD2 (6 bases each). The germline CDR1 and CDR2 sequences are MNHEY and SVGAGI. Trimming left V 8 bases short and J 6 bases short, with 14 bases between. The CDR3 extends over 12 amino acids.

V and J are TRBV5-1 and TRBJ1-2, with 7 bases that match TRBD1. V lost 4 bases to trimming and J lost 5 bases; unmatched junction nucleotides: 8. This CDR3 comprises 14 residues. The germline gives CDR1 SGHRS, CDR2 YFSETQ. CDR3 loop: CASSPRQGGYGYTF. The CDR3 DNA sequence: TGCGCCAGCAGCCCCCGACAGGGAGGGTATGGCTACACCTTC.

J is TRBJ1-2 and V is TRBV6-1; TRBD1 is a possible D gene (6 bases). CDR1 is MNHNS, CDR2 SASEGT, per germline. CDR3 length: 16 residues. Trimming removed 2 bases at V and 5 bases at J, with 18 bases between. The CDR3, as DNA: TGTGCCAGCAGTGAATCAGGGGCCGCGAAAACTTATGGCTACACCTTC. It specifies CASSESGAAKTYGYTF.

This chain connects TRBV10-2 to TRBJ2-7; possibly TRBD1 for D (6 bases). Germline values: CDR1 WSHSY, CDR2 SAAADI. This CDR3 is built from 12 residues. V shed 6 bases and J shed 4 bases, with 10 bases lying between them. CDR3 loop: CASRGQAYEQYV. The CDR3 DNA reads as TGCGCCAGCAGGGGACAAGCTTACGAGCAGTACGTC.

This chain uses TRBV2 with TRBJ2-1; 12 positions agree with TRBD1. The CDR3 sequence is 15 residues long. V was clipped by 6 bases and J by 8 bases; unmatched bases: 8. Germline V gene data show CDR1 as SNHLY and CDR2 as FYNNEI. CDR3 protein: CASSWDRGRRYEQFF. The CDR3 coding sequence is TGTGCCAGCAGCTGGGACAGGGGGCGCCGCTATGAGCAGTTCTTC.

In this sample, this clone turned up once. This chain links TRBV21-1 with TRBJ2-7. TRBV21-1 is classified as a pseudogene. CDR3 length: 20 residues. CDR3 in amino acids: CASSKARTGRSRGVGDEQYV. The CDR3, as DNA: TGTGCCAGCAGCAAAGCCCGCACCGGCCGGTCAAGAGGGGTCGGGGACGAGCAGTACGTC.

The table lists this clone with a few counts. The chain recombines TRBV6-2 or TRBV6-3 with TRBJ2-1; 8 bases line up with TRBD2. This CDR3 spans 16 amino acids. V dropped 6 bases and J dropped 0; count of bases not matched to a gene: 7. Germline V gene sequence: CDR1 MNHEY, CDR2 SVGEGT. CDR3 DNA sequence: TGTGCCAGCAGCGACCCCGGGACTAGCTCCTACAATGAGCAGTTCTTC. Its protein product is CASSDPGTSSYNEQFF.

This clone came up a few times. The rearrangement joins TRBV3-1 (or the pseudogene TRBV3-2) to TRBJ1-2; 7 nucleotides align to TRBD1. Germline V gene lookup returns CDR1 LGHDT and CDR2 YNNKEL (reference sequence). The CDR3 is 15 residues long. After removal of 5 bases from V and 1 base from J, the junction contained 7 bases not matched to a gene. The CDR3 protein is CASSDPGQLNYGYTF. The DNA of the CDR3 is TGTGCCAGCAGCGACCCGGGACAGCTTAACTATGGCTACACCTTC.

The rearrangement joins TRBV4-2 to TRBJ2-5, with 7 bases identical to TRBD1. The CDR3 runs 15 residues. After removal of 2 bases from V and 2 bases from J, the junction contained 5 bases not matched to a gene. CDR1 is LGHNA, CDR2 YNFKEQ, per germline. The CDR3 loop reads CASSQTGTVQETQYF. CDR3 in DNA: TGTGCCAGCAGCCAAACCGGGACAGTACAAGAGACCCAGTACTTC.

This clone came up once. CDR3 bases: TGCGCCAGCAGCCGGTCGGGGGCAATGGGAGAGACCCAGTACTTC. Its translation is CASSRSGAMGETQYF. V gene TRBV5-1 combines with J gene TRBJ2-5; D may match TRBD1 or TRBD2 (6 bases each). The length of the CDR3 is 15 residues. V shed 4 bases and J shed 4 bases, with 17 bases lying between them. The V gene's germline CDR1 is SGHRS and CDR2 YFSETQ.

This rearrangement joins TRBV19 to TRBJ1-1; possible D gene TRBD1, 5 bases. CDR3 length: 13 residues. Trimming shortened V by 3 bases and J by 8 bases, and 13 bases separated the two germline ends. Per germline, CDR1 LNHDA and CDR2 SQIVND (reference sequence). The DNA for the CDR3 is TGTGCCAGTAGTATCCTGGGGGGAGGCGAAGCTTTCTTT. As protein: CASSILGGGEAFF.

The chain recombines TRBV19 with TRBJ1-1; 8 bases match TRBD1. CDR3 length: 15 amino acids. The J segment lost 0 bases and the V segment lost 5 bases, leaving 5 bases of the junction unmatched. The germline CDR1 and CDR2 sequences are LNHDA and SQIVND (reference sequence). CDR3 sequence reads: CASSAPGQVNTEAFF. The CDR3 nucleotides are TGTGCCAGTAGTGCCCCGGGACAGGTGAACACTGAAGCTTTCTTT.

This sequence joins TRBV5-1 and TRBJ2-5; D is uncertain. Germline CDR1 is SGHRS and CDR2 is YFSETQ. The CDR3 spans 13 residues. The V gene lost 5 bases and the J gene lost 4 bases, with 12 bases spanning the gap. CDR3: CASRRGLGETQYF. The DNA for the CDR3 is TGCGCCAGCAGGAGAGGATTAGGAGAGACCCAGTACTTC.

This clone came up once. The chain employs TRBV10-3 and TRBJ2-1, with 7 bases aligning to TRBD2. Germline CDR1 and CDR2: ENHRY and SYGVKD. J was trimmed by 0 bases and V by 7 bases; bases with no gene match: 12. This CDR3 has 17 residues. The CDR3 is CAITPGAGFSSYNEQFF. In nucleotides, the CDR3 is TGTGCCATCACCCCAGGAGCGGGGTTTAGCTCCTACAATGAGCAGTTCTTC.

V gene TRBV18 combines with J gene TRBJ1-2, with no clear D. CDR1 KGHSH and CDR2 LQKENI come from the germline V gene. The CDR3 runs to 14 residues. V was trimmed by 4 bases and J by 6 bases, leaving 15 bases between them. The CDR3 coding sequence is TGTGCCAGCTCACTTCAGGACTCCCCGCATGGCTACACCTTC. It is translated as CASSLQDSPHGYTF.